This TCR beta chain was sequenced during a study of identical twins. TCRdb itself ran the 5' RACE reads through MiXCR, one entry per CDR3 protein. The profile shows 650,000 to 750,000 distinct CDR3 sequences, over 20% of them singletons. CDR1 MNHEY and CDR2 SMNVEV come from the germline V gene (reference sequence). Unmatched junction bases numbered 7, after V lost 3 bases and J lost 2 bases. There are 15 residues in the CDR3. This clonotype has only a few counts. This same sample was also part of a study on T cells expressing NK-cell markers. That paper adds: The share of CD8+ T cells held by dominant NKG2C+ clonotypes was roughly 1.0-8% in about six donors.

V usage is TRBV27 and J usage is TRBJ2-7; TRBD1 matches at 7 bases. The receptor's source is a woman between 18 and 29 years old in good health. The sample taken for sequencing was PBMCs. The DNA of the CDR3 is TGTGCCAGCAGTTTCCGAGGGACAGACCCCTACGAGCAGTACTTC. Its translation is CASSFRGTDPYEQYF.